This T cell receptor (beta chain) comes out of a study of CD8 T cells in ankylosing spondylitis. Study-wide results and caveats: In ankylosing spondylitis patients, matched synovial fluid reportedly showed significant enrichment of disease-linked clones. Ankylosing spondylitis blood seemed to carry a telltale TCR beta motif made of roughly 8 highly homologous variants.

Ten or more counts support this clonotype. As yet, its antigen is unknown. Library preparation for TCR beta used quantitative 5'-RACE with molecular barcodes. TCRdb analysed the 5' RACE reads with MiXCR anew, one entry per CDR3 protein. The data show fewer than 550,000 distinct CDR3 sequences, roughly 5.3% seen once. The germline gives CDR1 ENHRY, CDR2 SYGVKD. Trimming removed 8 bases at V and 5 bases at J, with 16 bases between. The length of the CDR3 is 13 residues. The rearrangement links TRBV10-3 to TRBJ2-7, with D maybe TRBD2 (6 bases). The sequence came from a male donor with ankylosing spondylitis. The sample comprised blood, either unsorted or a sorted T cell fraction (not recorded which). For the CDR3, the DNA is TGTGCCATCTGGTCGGGAGAAGTCGACGAGCAGTACTTC. It translates to CAIWSGEVDEQYF.